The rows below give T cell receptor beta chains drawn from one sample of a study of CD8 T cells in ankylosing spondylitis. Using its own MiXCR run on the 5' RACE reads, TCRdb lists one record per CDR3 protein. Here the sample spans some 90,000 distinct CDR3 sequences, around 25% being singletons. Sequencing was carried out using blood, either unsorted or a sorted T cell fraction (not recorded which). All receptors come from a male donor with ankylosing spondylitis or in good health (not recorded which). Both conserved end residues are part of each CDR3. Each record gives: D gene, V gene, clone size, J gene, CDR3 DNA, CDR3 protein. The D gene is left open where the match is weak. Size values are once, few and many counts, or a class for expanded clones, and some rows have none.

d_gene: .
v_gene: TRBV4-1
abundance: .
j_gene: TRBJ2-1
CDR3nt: TGCGCCAGCAGCCAAGATCGGGGTATCCGAAACTTCCAAAAGACAAATGAGCAGTTCTTC
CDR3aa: CASSQDRGIRNFQKTNEQFF

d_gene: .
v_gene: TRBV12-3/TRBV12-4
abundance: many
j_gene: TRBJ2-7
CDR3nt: TGTGCCAGCAGCCCCTCACTAGATCACGAGCAGTACTTC
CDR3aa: CASSPSLDHEQYF

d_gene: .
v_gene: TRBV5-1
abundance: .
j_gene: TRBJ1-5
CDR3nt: TGCGCCAGCAGCTTGGACGCCAGCAGTCCGCCCCAGCATTTT
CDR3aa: CASSLDASSPPQHF

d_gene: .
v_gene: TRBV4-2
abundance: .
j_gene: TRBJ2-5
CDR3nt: TGTGCCAGCAGCCAGGGGGCGCTAGCGGACCAAGAGACCCAGTACTTC
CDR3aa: CASSQGALADQETQYF

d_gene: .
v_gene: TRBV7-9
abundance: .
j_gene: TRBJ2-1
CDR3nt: TGTGCCAGCAGCTGGGGTGAGCAGTTCTTC
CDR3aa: CASSWGEQFF

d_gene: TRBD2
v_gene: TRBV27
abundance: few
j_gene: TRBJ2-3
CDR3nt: TGTGCCAGCAGTTTAACTCTAGCGGGAGGGACTAGCACAGATACGCAGTATTTT
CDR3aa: CASSLTLAGGTSTDTQYF

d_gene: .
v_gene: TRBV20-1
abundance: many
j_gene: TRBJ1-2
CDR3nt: TGCAGTGCTAGAGTGTCGCCCTCTTCCAGGCCCCTCGCTGGGACCTTC
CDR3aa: CSARVSPSSRPLAGTF

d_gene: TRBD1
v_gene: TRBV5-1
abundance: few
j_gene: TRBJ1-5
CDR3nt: TGCGCCAGCAGACCTACTAACAGGGGGGGGGATCAGCCCCAGCATTTT
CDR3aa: CASRPTNRGGDQPQHF

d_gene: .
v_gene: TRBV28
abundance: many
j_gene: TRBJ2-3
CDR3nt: TGTGCCAGCAGTTTTTTCTCTGGGCAGCGCCAAATACCTAGCACAGATACGCAGTATTTT
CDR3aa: CASSFFSGQRQIPSTDTQYF

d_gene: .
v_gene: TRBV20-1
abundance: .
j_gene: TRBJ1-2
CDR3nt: TGCAGTGCTAGACGGCACAAGGCGACTAACTATGGCCGGTTTATGGGGACTAACTATGGCTACACCTTC
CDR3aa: CSARRHKATNYGRFMGTNYGYTF

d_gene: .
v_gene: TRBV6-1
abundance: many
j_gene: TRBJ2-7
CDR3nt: TGTGCCAGCAGCCGGGACCAGACCTACGAGCAGTACTTC
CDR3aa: CASSRDQTYEQYF

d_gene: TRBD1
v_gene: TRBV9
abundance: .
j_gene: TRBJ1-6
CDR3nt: TGTGCCAGCAGCGCAGAGGGGCGACCGGGACAGGGGATCGGGGCACCCCTCCACTTT
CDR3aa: CASSAEGRPGQGIGAPLHF

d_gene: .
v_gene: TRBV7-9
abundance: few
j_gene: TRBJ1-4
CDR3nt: TGTGCCAGCAGCTTACGGACAAACGGTGAAAAACTGTTTTTT
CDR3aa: CASSLRTNGEKLFF

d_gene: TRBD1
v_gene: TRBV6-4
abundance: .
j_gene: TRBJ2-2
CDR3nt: TGTGCCAGCAGTCCCGGACAGGACACCGGGGAGCTGTTTTTT
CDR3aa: CASSPGQDTGELFF

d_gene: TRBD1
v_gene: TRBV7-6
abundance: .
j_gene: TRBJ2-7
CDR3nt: TGTGCCAGCAGCTTAAGTGGGACAGATTACGAGGGGCAGTACTTC
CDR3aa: CASSLSGTDYEGQYF

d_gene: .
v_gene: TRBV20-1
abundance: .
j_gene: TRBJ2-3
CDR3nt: TGCAGGGCGGCGGGTACGCAGTATTTT
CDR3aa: CRAAGTQYF

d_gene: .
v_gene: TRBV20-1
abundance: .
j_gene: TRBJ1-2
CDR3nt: TGCAGTGCAACCTATCGACAGGAATTATGTGGCTACACCTTC
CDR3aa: CSATYRQELCGYTF

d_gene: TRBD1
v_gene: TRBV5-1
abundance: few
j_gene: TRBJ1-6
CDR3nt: TGCGCCAGCAGCCTCGACGGGAGGACAGGTTTCTCACCCCTCCACTTT
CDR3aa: CASSLDGRTGFSPLHF

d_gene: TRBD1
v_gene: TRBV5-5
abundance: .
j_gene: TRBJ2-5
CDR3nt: TGTGCCAGCGTGGACAGGGCGGAGACCCAGTACTTC
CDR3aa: CASVDRAETQYF

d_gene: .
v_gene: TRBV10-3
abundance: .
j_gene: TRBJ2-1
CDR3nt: TGTGCCATCAGTGATAGGGACAATGAGCAGTTCTTC
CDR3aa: CAISDRDNEQFF

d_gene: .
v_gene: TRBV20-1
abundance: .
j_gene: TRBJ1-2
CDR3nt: TGCAGTGCTAGAGATCCCGGCAGTGGCTACACCTTC
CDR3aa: CSARDPGSGYTF

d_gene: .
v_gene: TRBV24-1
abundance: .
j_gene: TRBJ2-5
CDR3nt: TGTGCCACCAGTGACCCAAGGGACTCAGAAGAGACCCAGTACTTC
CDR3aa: CATSDPRDSEETQYF

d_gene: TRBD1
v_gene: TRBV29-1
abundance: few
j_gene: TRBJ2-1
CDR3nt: TGCAGCGGGGGGACAGGGCTAGGGAATGAGCAGTTCTTC
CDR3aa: CSGGTGLGNEQFF

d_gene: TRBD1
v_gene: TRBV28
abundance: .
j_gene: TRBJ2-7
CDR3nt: TGTGCCAGCAGTTATTATGGACAGGGAGTGGGCTACGAGCAGTACTTC
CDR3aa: CASSYYGQGVGYEQYF

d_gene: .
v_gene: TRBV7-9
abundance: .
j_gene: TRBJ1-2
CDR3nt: TGTGCCAGCAGTGTAACCAGTGCCGCTCAAGCTAACTATGGCTACACCTTC
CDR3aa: CASSVTSAAQANYGYTF

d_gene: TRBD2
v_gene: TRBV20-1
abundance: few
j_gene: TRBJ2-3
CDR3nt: TGCAGTGCCCCCGAGGATGGGACTAGCCAGACAGATACGCAGTATTTT
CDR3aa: CSAPEDGTSQTDTQYF

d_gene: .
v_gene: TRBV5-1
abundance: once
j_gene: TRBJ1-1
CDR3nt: TGCGCCGGCAGCTTGGGCGGGGGGACCTTCAACACTGAAGCTTTCTTT
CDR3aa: CAGSLGGGTFNTEAFF

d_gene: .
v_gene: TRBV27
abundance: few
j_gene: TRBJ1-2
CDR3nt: TGTGCCAGCAGTTTCTCCAGGGACATCTATGGCTACACCTTC
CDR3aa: CASSFSRDIYGYTF

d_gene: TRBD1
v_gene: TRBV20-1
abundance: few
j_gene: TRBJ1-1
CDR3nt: TGCAGTGCTGAGAGACAGGGAAAGGGTGAAGCTTTCTTT
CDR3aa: CSAERQGKGEAFF

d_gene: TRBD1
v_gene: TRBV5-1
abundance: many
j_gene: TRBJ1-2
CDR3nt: TGCGCCAGCAGCGTAACGGGACAGTTGGATGGCTACACCTTC
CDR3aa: CASSVTGQLDGYTF

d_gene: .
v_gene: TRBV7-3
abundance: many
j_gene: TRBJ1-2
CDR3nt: TGTGCCAGCAGCCCCGGCGCCGAGGGTGGCTACACCTTC
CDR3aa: CASSPGAEGGYTF

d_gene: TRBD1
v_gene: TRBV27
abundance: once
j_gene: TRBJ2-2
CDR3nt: TGTGCCAGCAGTGATTACCCCGGGACAGGGACCGGGGAGCTGTTTTTT
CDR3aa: CASSDYPGTGTGELFF

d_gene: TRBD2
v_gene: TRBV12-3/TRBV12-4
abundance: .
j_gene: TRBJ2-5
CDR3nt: TGTGCCAGCAGTTCCAAACTAGCGGGAGGGCAAGAGACCCAGTACTTC
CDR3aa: CASSSKLAGGQETQYF

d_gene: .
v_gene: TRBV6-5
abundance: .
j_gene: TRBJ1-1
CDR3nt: TGTGCCAGCAGTTACTCTCTTCAGAACACTGAAGCTTTCTTT
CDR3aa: CASSYSLQNTEAFF

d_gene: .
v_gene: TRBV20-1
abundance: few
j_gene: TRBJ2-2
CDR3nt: TGCAGTGCTAGTGGACTGATCGCGAACACCGGGGAGCTGTTTTTT
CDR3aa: CSASGLIANTGELFF

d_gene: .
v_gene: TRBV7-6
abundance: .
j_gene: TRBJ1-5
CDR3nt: TGTGCCAGCAGCCCCTGGAGCAATCAGCCCCAGCATTTT
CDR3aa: CASSPWSNQPQHF

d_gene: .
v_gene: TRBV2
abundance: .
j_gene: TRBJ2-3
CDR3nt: TGTGCCAGCAGCGAGGACACGGGGGTCACAGATACGCAGTATTTT
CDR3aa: CASSEDTGVTDTQYF

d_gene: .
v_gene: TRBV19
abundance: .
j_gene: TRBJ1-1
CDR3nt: TGTGCCAGTGGGTTGCATCTGAACACTGAAGCTTTCTTT
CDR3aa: CASGLHLNTEAFF

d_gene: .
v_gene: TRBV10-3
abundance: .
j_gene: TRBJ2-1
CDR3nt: TGTGCCACCAGTATGGGGTCCGGGAGCACGGGGTACAATGAGCAGTTCTTC
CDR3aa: CATSMGSGSTGYNEQFF

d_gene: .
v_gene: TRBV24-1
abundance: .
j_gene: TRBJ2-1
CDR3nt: TGTGCCACCAGTGACCCCCTTGGTTGGTTCTTC
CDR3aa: CATSDPLGWFF

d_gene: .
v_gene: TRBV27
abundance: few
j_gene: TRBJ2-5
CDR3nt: TGTGCCAGCAGTTTAAACATCCAAGAGACCCAGTACTTC
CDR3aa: CASSLNIQETQYF

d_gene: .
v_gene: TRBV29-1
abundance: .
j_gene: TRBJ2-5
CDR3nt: TGCAGCGTTAGTGAGTCTGCAGAGACCCAGTACTTC
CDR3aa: CSVSESAETQYF

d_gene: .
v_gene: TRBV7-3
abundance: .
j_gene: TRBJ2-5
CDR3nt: TGTGCCAGCAGCTTAAGACCGTCAGTGGAGACCCAGTACTTC
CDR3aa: CASSLRPSVETQYF

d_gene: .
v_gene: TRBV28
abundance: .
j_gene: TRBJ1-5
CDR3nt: TGTGCCAGCAGAGGAGGTCTTCGGAATCAGCCCCAGCATTTT
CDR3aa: CASRGGLRNQPQHF

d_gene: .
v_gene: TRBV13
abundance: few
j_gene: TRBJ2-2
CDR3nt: TGTGCCAGCAGCATAGAGGCGGTTGCGGGGGAGCTGTTTTTT
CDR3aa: CASSIEAVAGELFF

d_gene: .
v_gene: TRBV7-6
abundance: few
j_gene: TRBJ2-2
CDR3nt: TGTGCCAGCAGCTCCCGATCAGAGAACACCGGGGAGCTGTTTTTT
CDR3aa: CASSSRSENTGELFF

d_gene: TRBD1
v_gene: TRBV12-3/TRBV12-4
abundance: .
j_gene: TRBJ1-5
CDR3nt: TGTGCCAGCAGTCTTTTCAGGGGGGCAGGTCAGCCCCAGCATTTT
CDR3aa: CASSLFRGAGQPQHF

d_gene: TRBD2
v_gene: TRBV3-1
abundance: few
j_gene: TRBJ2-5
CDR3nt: TGTGCCAGCAGCCAAGTCCGGGACTACCAGTACTTC
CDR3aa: CASSQVRDYQYF

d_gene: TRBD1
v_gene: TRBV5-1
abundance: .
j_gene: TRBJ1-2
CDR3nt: TGCGCCAGCAGCTTGCGCGGACAGGGGACCTATGGCTACACCTTC
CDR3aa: CASSLRGQGTYGYTF

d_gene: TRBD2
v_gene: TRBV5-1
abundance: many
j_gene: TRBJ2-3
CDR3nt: TGCGCCAGCAGCTTGATCCAGCGGGAGTCTAGCACAGATACGCAGTATTTT
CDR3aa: CASSLIQRESSTDTQYF

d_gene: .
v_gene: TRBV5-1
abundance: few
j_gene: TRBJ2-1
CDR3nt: TGCGCCAGCAGCTTCGGTGGGGGGGGCGGCCACAATGAGCAGTTCTTC
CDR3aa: CASSFGGGGGHNEQFF

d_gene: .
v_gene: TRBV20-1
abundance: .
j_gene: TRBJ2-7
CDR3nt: TGCAGTGTTTCCAGCGCAACCTACGAGCAGTACTTC
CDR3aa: CSVSSATYEQYF

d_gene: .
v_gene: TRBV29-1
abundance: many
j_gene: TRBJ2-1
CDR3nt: TGCAGCGTTGAAAAGTGGCAGGACAATGAGCAGTTCTTC
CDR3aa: CSVEKWQDNEQFF

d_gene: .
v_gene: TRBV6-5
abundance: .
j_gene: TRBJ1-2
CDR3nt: TGTGCCAGCAGTTACTCCGACAGCCCAAGCTATGGCTACACCTTC
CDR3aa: CASSYSDSPSYGYTF